The 29 T cell receptor beta chains reported below all come from one sample, sequenced in a study of identical twins. TCRdb ran MiXCR on the 5' RACE reads and lists one entry per CDR3 protein. The sample gives under 400,000 distinct CDR3 sequences, roughly 10% of which show up once; about 9.1% is in the top ten. Sequenced sample: naive T cells sorted from blood. These receptors originate from a woman aged 45 to 65 in good health.

The chain employs TRBV3-1 and TRBJ2-1; the match to TRBD2 covers 9 bases. V shed 1 base, J shed 4 bases, and the junction held 5 bases outside the gene matches. CDR3 length: 16 residues. The germline CDR1 and CDR2 sequences are LGHDT and YNNKEL (reference sequence). The CDR3 region has the DNA TGTGCCAGCAGCCAAGTAGTTAGCGGGAGATACAATGAGCAGTTCTTC. Translated, it gives CASSQVVSGRYNEQFF.

In its sample, this clonotype was seen a few times. The chain carries TRBV24-1 and TRBJ1-2; D is undetermined. CDR3 length: 14 amino acids. With 2 bases removed from V and 8 bases from J, the gap between germline ends came to 14 bases. The germline CDR1 and CDR2 sequences are KGHDR and SFDVKD. Written as DNA, the CDR3 is TGTGCCACCAGTGATTCCGGGCCAGCGGGCGGCTACACCTTC. It is translated as CATSDSGPAGGYTF.

This clonotype came up many times. The chain combines TRBV5-1 with TRBJ1-2, with 7 bases fitting TRBD1. The CDR3 contains 15 residues. Unmatched junction bases numbered 14, after V lost 5 bases and J lost 7 bases. Germline V gene sequence: CDR1 SGHRS, CDR2 YFSETQ. Here the CDR3 DNA reads TGCGCCAGCAGGCCGGGACAGCCCTACAATACTGGCTACACCTTC. This gives the protein CASRPGQPYNTGYTF. The full variable domain, in which reference TRBV5-1 and TRBJ1-2 provide the parts outside the CDR3, is KAGVTQTPRYLIKTRGQQVTLSCSPISGHRSVSWYQQTPGQGLQFLFEYFSETQRNKGNFPGRFSGRQFSNSRSEMNVSTLELGDSALYLCASRPGQPYNTGYTFGSGTRLTVV.

In its sample, this clonotype was seen a few times. This chain joins TRBV7-9 and TRBJ2-5; possibly TRBD2 for D (6 bases). This CDR3 region has 13 residues. V was clipped by 8 bases and J by 5 bases, with 15 bases between them. CDR1 and CDR2 (germline): SEHNR, FQNEAQ (reference sequence). CDR3 loop: CASRDFARETQYF. In DNA form, the CDR3 reads TGTGCCAGCCGGGACTTCGCGAGGGAGACCCAGTACTTC. The whole variable domain, remainder taken from reference TRBV7-9 and TRBJ2-5, is DTGVSQNPRHKITKRGQNVTFRCDPISEHNRLYWYRQTLGQGPEFLTYFQNEAQLEKSRLLSDRFSAERPKGSFSTLEIQRTEQGDSAMYLCASRDFARETQYFGPGTRLLVL.

V and J are TRBV20-1 and TRBJ2-2; 11 bases align to TRBD2. V lost 3 bases and J lost 5; bases outside the gene matches: 2. The germline V gene encodes CDR1 DFQATT and CDR2 SNEGSKA (reference sequence). CDR3 length: 14 residues. CDR3 amino acids: CSARLAGGTGELFF. The CDR3 nucleotides read TGCAGTGCTAGGCTAGCGGGAGGTACCGGGGAGCTGTTTTTT.

This CDR3 is CASSSGQGVSTDTQYF. For the CDR3, the DNA is TGTGCCAGCAGCTCGGGACAGGGAGTGAGCACAGATACGCAGTATTTT. This chain uses TRBV5-5 with TRBJ2-3, with 9 bases identical to TRBD1. Germline V gene sequence: CDR1 SGHKS, CDR2 YYEKEE (reference sequence). The CDR3 spans 16 residues. The V segment lost 3 bases and the J segment 0 bases; nucleotides outside the gene matches: 5.

At least ten counts were recorded for this clonotype. The chain employs TRBV20-1 and TRBJ2-7; a weak D match, TRBD2 (5 bases). The CDR3 is 12 amino acids. Germline CDR1 DFQATT, CDR2 SNEGSKA (reference sequence). V was trimmed by 5 bases and J by 3 bases, leaving 11 bases between them. Here the CDR3 DNA reads TGCAGTGCTTTTTCCGAGGGCTACGAGCAGTACTTC. Amino acid sequence: CSAFSEGYEQYF.

At least ten counts were recorded for this clonotype. This chain links TRBV12-3 or TRBV12-4 with TRBJ1-5; TRBD1 aligns across 8 bases. Trimming took 5 bases from V and 3 from J; bases not matched to a gene: 6. This CDR3 region has 15 residues. The CDR3 region is CASSPGTGDNQPQHF. The CDR3 region has the DNA TGTGCCAGCAGTCCCGGGACAGGAGACAATCAGCCCCAGCATTTT.

The chain is built from TRBV5-1 and TRBJ1-6; D gene unclear. Trimming removed 1 base at V and 10 bases at J, with 15 bases between. Germline lookup yields CDR1 SGHRS and CDR2 YFSETQ. The CDR3 covers 15 residues. The CDR3: CASSLSAKPGSPLHF. DNA of the CDR3: TGCGCCAGCAGCTTGTCGGCCAAGCCAGGCTCACCCCTCCACTTT.

This clonotype has only a few counts. The genes are TRBV10-3 and TRBJ2-5; D is tentatively TRBD1 or TRBD2 (5 bases each). The CDR3 contains 15 residues. Germline values: CDR1 ENHRY, CDR2 SYGVKD. The V end lost 1 base, the J end lost 5 bases, and 14 bases lay between the germline ends. CDR3 in amino acids: CAISEWDEGRETQYF. The CDR3 coding sequence is TGTGCCATCAGTGAGTGGGACGAGGGAAGGGAGACCCAGTACTTC.

This rearrangement joins TRBV27 to TRBJ2-7; D perhaps matches TRBD2 (6 bases). This CDR3 is 18 amino acids long. The germline V and J ends were trimmed by 5 bases and 0 bases, with 23 bases remaining between them. Germline V CDR1 and CDR2: MNHEY, SMNVEV (reference sequence). Here the CDR3 DNA reads TGTGCCAGCAGTCTAACCCCGGGAGAGACTCGTAGCTCCTACGAGCAGTACGTC. Its protein product is CASSLTPGETRSSYEQYV.

The V and J genes are TRBV29-1 and TRBJ1-1; D remains unclear. The germline CDR1 and CDR2 sequences are SQVTM and ANQGSEA. V lost 5 bases and J lost 6, with 16 bases in between. The CDR3 is 13 amino acids. Here the CDR3 reads CSVKTLSTAEAFF. DNA for the CDR3: TGCAGCGTTAAGACTTTAAGCACGGCTGAAGCTTTCTTT.

The V gene is TRBV9, the J gene TRBJ1-1; no firm D call. This CDR3 spans 14 amino acids. Germline V CDR1 and CDR2: SGDLS, YYNGEE. V was cut by 3 bases and J by 2 bases, with 11 bases left in between. The DNA of the CDR3 is TGTGCCAGCAGCGCTAGTAGATCCAACACTGAAGCTTTCTTT. Encoded protein: CASSASRSNTEAFF.

This clonotype has a handful of counts. The genes are TRBV6-4 and TRBJ2-1, with D maybe TRBD1 (6 bases). Germline V gene data show CDR1 as MRHNA and CDR2 as SNTAGT. V was shortened by 2 bases and J by 8 bases, with 13 bases between the two germline ends. The CDR3 is made up of 14 amino acids. The CDR3, as DNA: TGTGCCAGCAGTGACACAGGGCAGTCCCATGAGCAGTTCTTC. The encoded protein is CASSDTGQSHEQFF.

This clonotype has just a few counts. The gene calls are TRBV20-1 and TRBJ2-5; 7 positions match TRBD1. Trimming took 6 bases from V and 4 from J; bases not matched to a gene: 5. The CDR3 runs 12 residues. CDR1 is DFQATT and CDR2 is SNEGSKA in the germline V gene (reference sequence). This CDR3 is CSARPGGETQYF. CDR3 bases: TGCAGTGCCCGTCCAGGGGGAGAGACCCAGTACTTC.

This clonotype was seen a handful of times. Here the CDR3 DNA reads TGCGCCAGCAGCTTTACGACGGTCACAGATACGCAGTATTTT. Amino acids: CASSFTTVTDTQYF. The rearrangement links TRBV5-1 to TRBJ2-3, with D unclear. Trimming took off 2 bases at V and 2 bases at J, with 9 bases between the two ends. CDR1 and CDR2 from the germline V gene are SGHRS and YFSETQ. CDR3 length: 14 residues.

Note on this clonotype: With a much larger clone just one base away, this may be a read error. The CDR3 carries no conserved terminal phenylalanine or tryptophan, so it likely arises from a read error. This chain connects TRBV29-1 to TRBJ2-3; 11 bases match TRBD2. V lost 5 bases and J lost 6; bases outside the gene matches: 10. From germline, CDR1 is SQVTM and CDR2 ANQGSEA. The CDR3 has 15 residues. The DNA of the CDR3 is TGCAGCGTTTTACTAGCGGGAGTCAGGGGCGATACGCAGTATTAT. This encodes CSVLLAGVRGDTQYY.

The chain recombines TRBV28 with TRBJ2-1; 11 nucleotides line up with TRBD2. V dropped 7 bases and J dropped 6; count of bases not matched to a gene: 2. Germline CDR1 and CDR2: MDHEN and SYDVKM. The length of the CDR3 is 13 residues. The CDR3 loop is CASTTSGVNEQFF. DNA of the CDR3: TGTGCCAGCACGACTAGCGGGGTCAATGAGCAGTTCTTC. The variable domain in full, completed from reference TRBV28 and TRBJ2-1, reads DVKVTQSSRYLVKRTGEKVFLECVQDMDHENMFWYRQDPGLGLRLIYFSYDVKMKEKGDIPEGYSVSREKKERFSLILESASTNQTSMYLCASTTSGVNEQFFGPGTRLTVL.

This clonotype was seen only a few times. This rearrangement joins TRBV19 to TRBJ2-2, with D hard to call. Trimming removed 7 bases from V and 5 bases from J, with 14 bases in between. CDR3 size: 14 residues. The germline gives CDR1 LNHDA, CDR2 SQIVND (reference sequence). This CDR3 reads CASNPLDRTGELFF. CDR3 coding DNA: TGTGCCAGTAATCCCCTGGATAGGACCGGGGAGCTGTTTTTT.

The chain recombines TRBV4-1 with TRBJ1-6; D is unresolved. The CDR3 is 15 amino acids. Germline assignment: CDR1 MGHRA and CDR2 YSYEKL. V was clipped by 0 bases and J by 8 bases, with 11 bases between them. The CDR3 here is CASSQDSAGHSPLHF. The CDR3 nucleotides are TGCGCCAGCAGCCAAGATTCGGCCGGGCATTCACCCCTCCACTTT.

This chain connects TRBV12-3 or TRBV12-4 to TRBJ2-7; D not resolved. The ends were cut back, 7 bases at V and 3 bases at J, with 10 bases in the middle. The CDR3 consists of 12 residues. Written as DNA, the CDR3 is TGTGCCAGCAATTCATCGATCTACGAGCAGTACGTC. This sequence encodes CASNSSIYEQYV.

This clonotype was counted many times. This chain uses TRBV21-1 with TRBJ2-5; the table's D call, TRBD2, was not checked against the DNA. TRBV21-1 is given as a pseudogene. This CDR3 region has 17 residues. The CDR3 loop is CASSKEGREGYQETQYF. Written as DNA, the CDR3 is TGTGCCAGCAGCAAAGAAGGGCGGGAGGGGTACCAAGAGACCCAGTACTTC.

This clonotype has ten or more counts. The CDR3 DNA is TGTGCCATCAGTGGACAGGGGAACACTGAAGCTTTCTTT. Translated: CAISGQGNTEAFF. The chain is built from TRBV10-3 and TRBJ1-1, with 7 bases matching TRBD1. Germline V gives CDR1 ENHRY, CDR2 SYGVKD. The CDR3 extends over 13 amino acids. Germline trimming cut 4 bases from V and 1 base from J; bases unmatched to any gene: 0.

V usage is TRBV7-9 and J usage is TRBJ2-1; D gene uncertain. V dropped 5 bases and J dropped 6 bases, with 17 bases sitting between them. The CDR3 has 15 residues. In germline, CDR1 is SEHNR, CDR2 FQNEAQ (reference sequence). CDR3 in amino acids: CASSPALGQFNEQFF. CDR3 bases: TGTGCCAGCAGCCCCGCTTTAGGGCAGTTCAATGAGCAGTTCTTC.

The table lists this clonotype with a few counts. The V and J genes are TRBV7-8 and TRBJ2-1; D is tentatively TRBD1 or TRBD2 (5 bases each). Germline assignment: CDR1 SGHVS and CDR2 FQNEAQ. This CDR3 is built from 14 residues. The V end was cut by 4 bases, the J end by 7 bases, with 14 bases between. The DNA of the CDR3 is TGTGCCAGCAGCTCAGAACGGGACGCTAATGAGCAGTTCTTC. It is translated as CASSSERDANEQFF.

Note on this clonotype: The conserved closing phenylalanine or tryptophan is absent in this CDR3, likely reflecting a read error. The chain recombines TRBV27 with TRBJ2-1, with D perhaps given as TRBD1 or TRBD2 (7 bases each). The V and J ends lost 5 bases and 1 base respectively, with 15 bases between them. This CDR3 comprises 16 residues. Germline lookup yields CDR1 MNHEY and CDR2 SMNVEV (reference sequence). The CDR3 is CASSLYRGGSYNEQFL. The DNA for the CDR3 is TGTGCCAGCAGTCTCTACAGGGGAGGGTCCTACAATGAGCAGTTCTTG.

This clonotype was counted many times. The rearrangement joins TRBV5-1 to TRBJ1-5, with D tentatively TRBD1 (5 bases). CDR1 and CDR2 (germline): SGHRS, YFSETQ. The V gene lost 4 bases and the J gene lost 5 bases, with 13 bases spanning the gap. This CDR3 has 14 amino acids. DNA for the CDR3: TGCGCCAGCAGCCCGGACACTCGTTATCAGCCCCAGCATTTT. Protein: CASSPDTRYQPQHF.

Only a few counts were recorded for this clonotype. This chain uses TRBV12-3 or TRBV12-4 with TRBJ2-7, with 10 nucleotides matching TRBD1. The CDR3 extends over 14 amino acids. Trimming cost V 3 bases and J 3 bases; bases outside gene matches: 2. CDR3 loop: CASSLTGGHYEQYF. The CDR3 coding sequence is TGTGCCAGCAGTTTGACAGGGGGCCACTACGAGCAGTACTTC.

This clonotype has a handful of counts. The genes are TRBV3-1 and TRBJ1-2; D might be TRBD1 (5 bases). Germline CDR1 and CDR2: LGHDT and YNNKEL (reference sequence). The V end was cut by 0 bases, the J end by 2 bases, with 13 bases between. CDR3 size: 16 residues. This CDR3 is CASSQEGIGANYGYTF. The CDR3, as DNA: TGTGCCAGCAGCCAAGAAGGGATAGGGGCCAACTATGGCTACACCTTC.